The next 11 T cell receptor beta chains were all read from a single sample in a study of blood T cell repertoires in COVID-19. The repertoire was sequenced with immunoSEQ multiplex PCR; TCRdb's copy has only in-frame clones and lacks some. The sample records about 120,000 clones, roughly 76% being singletons. Sequenced sample: peripheral blood. The receptors were sampled from a human donor in a cohort sampled during active COVID-19.

The sample holds one count of this clone. V is TRBV11-2 and J is TRBJ2-7; D may be TRBD2 (5 bases). V was trimmed by 0 bases and J by 3 bases, leaving 6 bases between them. Germline V CDR1 and CDR2: SGHAT, FQNNGV. This CDR3 has 13 residues. CDR3 coding DNA: TGTGCCAGCAGCTTAGATCGGGGCTACGAGCAGTACTTC. Encoded protein: CASSLDRGYEQYF.

The J gene is TRBJ2-7, the V gene TRBV28; TRBD2 matches at 9 bases. Germline assignment: CDR1 MDHEN and CDR2 SYDVKM. V shed 4 bases, J shed 1 base, and the junction held 8 bases outside the gene matches. CDR3 size: 16 residues. The CDR3 DNA is TGTGCCAGCAGTTCCCCTGGACTAGCGATATCCTACGAGCAGTACTTC. It specifies CASSSPGLAISYEQYF.

This chain connects TRBV3-1 (or the pseudogene TRBV3-2) to TRBJ2-7, with D maybe TRBD1 (5 bases). Trimming took 3 bases from V and 1 from J, leaving 7 bases between them. The CDR3 has 13 amino acids. Germline-derived CDR1 and CDR2 are LGHDT and YNNKEL (reference sequence). The CDR3 coding sequence is TGTGCCAGCAGCCATGGGGCATCCTACGAGCAGTACTTC. Translation: CASSHGASYEQYF.

The chain combines TRBV7-9 with TRBJ2-7; 9 nucleotides match TRBD2. Germline V gene sequence: CDR1 SEHNR, CDR2 FQNEAQ (reference sequence). The J segment lost 3 bases and the V segment lost 1 base, leaving 4 bases of the junction unmatched. CDR3 length: 15 amino acids. This CDR3 is CASSLEPSGNYEQYF. CDR3 coding DNA: TGTGCCAGCAGCTTAGAACCTAGCGGGAACTACGAGCAGTACTTC. The entire variable domain, with the rest obtained from reference TRBV7-9 and TRBJ2-7, is as follows: DTGVSQNPRHKITKRGQNVTFRCDPISEHNRLYWYRQTLGQGPEFLTYFQNEAQLEKSRLLSDRFSAERPKGSFSTLEIQRTEQGDSAMYLCASSLEPSGNYEQYFGPGTRLTVT.

The chain uses TRBV6-5 and TRBJ1-4; TRBD1 matches 7 bases. The CDR3 covers 13 residues. The germline gives CDR1 MNHEY, CDR2 SVGAGI. Unmatched junction bases numbered 2, after V lost 2 bases and J lost 8 bases. For the CDR3, the DNA is TGTGCCAGCAGTTACCCGGGACAGGAAAAACTGTTTTTT. The encoded protein is CASSYPGQEKLFF.

This chain links TRBV19 with TRBJ2-7; TRBD2 aligns across 7 bases. The germline CDR1 and CDR2 sequences are LNHDA and SQIVND (reference sequence). CDR3 length: 15 amino acids. The V segment lost 5 bases and the J segment 3 bases; nucleotides outside the gene matches: 10. In DNA form, the CDR3 reads TGTGCCAGTAGTCCTCGGGGAGGGAGGGTCTACGAGCAGTACTTC. Its translation: CASSPRGGRVYEQYF. Together with reference TRBV19 and TRBJ2-7, the CDR3 gives the full variable domain: DGGITQSPKYLFRKEGQNVTLSCEQNLNHDAMYWYRQDPGQGLRLIYYSQIVNDFQKGDIAEGYSVSREKKESFPLTVTSAQKNPTAFYLCASSPRGGRVYEQYFGPGTRLTVT.

The chain joins TRBV9 to TRBJ1-3, with 7 positions matching TRBD1. The germline gives CDR1 SGDLS, CDR2 YYNGEE. J lost 0 bases, V lost 4 bases, and 4 bases had no gene match. The length of the CDR3 is 15 residues. The CDR3 is CASSSGGFSGNTIYF. The CDR3 DNA reads TGTGCCAGCAGCTCAGGGGGATTCTCTGGAAACACCATATATTTT. The full variable domain, completed using reference TRBV9 and TRBJ1-3, is DSGVTQTPKHLITATGQRVTLRCSPRSGDLSVYWYQQSLDQGLQFLIQYYNGEERAKGNILERFSAQQFPDLHSELNLSSLELGDSALYFCASSSGGFSGNTIYFGEGSWLTVV.

V usage is TRBV19 and J usage is TRBJ1-4, with 7 bases lining up with TRBD1. The CDR3 is 14 amino acids. Trimming removed 5 bases from V and 5 bases from J; junction bases left unmatched: 5. Germline V lookup: CDR1 LNHDA, CDR2 SQIVND (reference sequence). The CDR3 here is CASSRGTVNEKLFF. The DNA for the CDR3 is TGTGCCAGTAGTCGGGGGACAGTCAATGAAAAACTGTTTTTT.

The CDR3 coding sequence is TGTGCCAGCTCACAGGGACAGGGGGACACTGAAGCTTTCTTT. Translation gives CASSQGQGDTEAFF. This rearrangement joins TRBV18 to TRBJ1-1; 11 bases are a match to TRBD1. Germline CDR1 reads KGHSH; CDR2 reads LQKENI. The CDR3 is made up of 14 amino acids. The J segment lost 3 bases and the V segment lost 4 bases, leaving 1 base of the junction unmatched.

V and J are TRBV5-1 and TRBJ2-1; TRBD2 matches 15 bases. CDR1 is SGHRS and CDR2 is YFSETQ in the germline V gene. The CDR3 runs to 15 residues. V dropped 3 bases and J dropped 6; count of bases not matched to a gene: 1. The DNA for the CDR3 is TGCGCCAGCAGCTGGACTAGCGGGGGGGCCAATGAGCAGTTCTTC. Its translation: CASSWTSGGANEQFF.

This chain connects TRBV13 to TRBJ2-7, with unresolved D. This CDR3 is built from 17 residues. V lost 3 bases, J lost 2 bases, and 20 bases lay in between. Germline CDR1 and CDR2: PRHDT and FYEKMQ (reference sequence). The CDR3, as DNA: TGTGCCAGCAGCTTTTACTTAAGTCCCGCCGGTCCCTACGAGCAGTACTTC. It encodes CASSFYLSPAGPYEQYF.